This T cell receptor beta chain was retrieved from a study of cytomegalovirus exposure and HLA in healthy donors. Study-level information: Of several hundred genotyped donors, 70% to 85% clustered with self-reported Caucasian donors. Study-wide points: Overall, about 160 TCR beta chains were annotated as cytomegalovirus-associated.

The PCR contained 60 Vbeta and 13 Jbeta primers. Sequenced by immunoSEQ multiplex PCR; TCRdb stores in-frame clones only, minus some. The sample comprises over 80,000 clones, 55% to 70% of which are singletons, and over 5% rests with the top ten. The V and J ends lost 0 bases and 1 base respectively, with 6 bases between them. From germline, CDR1 is GTSNPN and CDR2 SVGIG (reference sequence). The CDR3 has 14 amino acids. A word on this clone: Its antigen remains unidentified.

The sequenced sample was PBMCs. This clonotype was obtained from a boy between 5 and 17 years old in good health and CMV-seropositive. V gene TRBV30 combines with J gene TRBJ2-2; D is uncertain. CDR3 coding DNA: TGTGCCTGGAGTGTCGGTGGGAACACCGGGGAGCTGTTTTTT. Amino acid sequence: CAWSVGGNTGELFF.